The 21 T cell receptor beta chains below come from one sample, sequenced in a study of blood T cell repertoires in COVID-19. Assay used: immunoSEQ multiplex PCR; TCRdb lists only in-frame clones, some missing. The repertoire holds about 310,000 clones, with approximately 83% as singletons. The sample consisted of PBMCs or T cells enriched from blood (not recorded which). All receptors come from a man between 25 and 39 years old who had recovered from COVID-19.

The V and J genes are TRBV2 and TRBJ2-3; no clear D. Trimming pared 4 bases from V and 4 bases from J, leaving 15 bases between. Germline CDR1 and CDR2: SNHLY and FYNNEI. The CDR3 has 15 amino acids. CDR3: CASSVTSIAADTQYF. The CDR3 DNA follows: TGTGCCAGCAGTGTCACCAGCATAGCAGCAGATACGCAGTATTTT.

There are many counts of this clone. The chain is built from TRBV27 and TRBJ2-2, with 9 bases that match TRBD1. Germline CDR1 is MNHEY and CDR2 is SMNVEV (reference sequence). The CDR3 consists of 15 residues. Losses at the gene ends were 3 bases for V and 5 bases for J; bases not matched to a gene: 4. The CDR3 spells CASSFRGQGTGELFF. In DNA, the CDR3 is TGTGCCAGCAGTTTTAGGGGACAGGGAACCGGGGAGCTGTTTTTT.

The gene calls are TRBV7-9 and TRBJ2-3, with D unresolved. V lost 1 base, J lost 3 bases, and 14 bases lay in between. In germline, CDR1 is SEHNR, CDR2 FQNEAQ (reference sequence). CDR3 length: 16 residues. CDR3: CASSLELGNPTDTQYF. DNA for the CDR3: TGTGCCAGCAGCTTAGAGCTAGGAAACCCTACAGATACGCAGTATTTT.

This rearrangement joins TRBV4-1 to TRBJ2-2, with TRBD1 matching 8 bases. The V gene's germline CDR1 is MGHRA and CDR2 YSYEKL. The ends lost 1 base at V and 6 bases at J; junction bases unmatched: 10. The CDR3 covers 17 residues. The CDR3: CASSQVLQGARAGELFF. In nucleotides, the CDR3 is TGCGCCAGCAGCCAAGTCCTGCAGGGGGCCCGGGCCGGGGAGCTGTTTTTT.

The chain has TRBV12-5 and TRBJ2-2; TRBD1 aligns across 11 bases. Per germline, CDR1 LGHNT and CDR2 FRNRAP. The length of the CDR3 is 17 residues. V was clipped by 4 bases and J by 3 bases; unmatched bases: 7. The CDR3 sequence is CASGSARTGGYTGELFF. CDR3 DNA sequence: TGTGCTAGTGGTTCCGCCCGGACAGGGGGCTACACCGGGGAGCTGTTTTTT.

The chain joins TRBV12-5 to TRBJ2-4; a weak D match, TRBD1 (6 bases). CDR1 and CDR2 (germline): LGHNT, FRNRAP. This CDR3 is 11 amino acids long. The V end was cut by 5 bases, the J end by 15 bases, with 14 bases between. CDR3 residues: CASGDHRDVYF. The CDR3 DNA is TGTGCTAGTGGTGACCACAGGGATGTGTACTTC.

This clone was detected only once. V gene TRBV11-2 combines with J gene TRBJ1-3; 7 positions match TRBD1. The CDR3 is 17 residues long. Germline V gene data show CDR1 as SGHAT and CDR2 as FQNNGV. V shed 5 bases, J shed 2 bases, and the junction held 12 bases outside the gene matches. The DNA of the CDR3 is TGTGCCAGCAGCCCTTATTCGGACAGGAGTACTGGAAACACCATATATTTT. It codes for CASSPYSDRSTGNTIYF. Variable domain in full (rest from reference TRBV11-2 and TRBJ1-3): EAGVAQSPRYKIIEKRQSVAFWCNPISGHATLYWYQQILGQGPKLLIQFQNNGVVDDSQLPKDRFSAERLKGVDSTLKIQPAKLEDSAVYLCASSPYSDRSTGNTIYFGEGSWLTVV.

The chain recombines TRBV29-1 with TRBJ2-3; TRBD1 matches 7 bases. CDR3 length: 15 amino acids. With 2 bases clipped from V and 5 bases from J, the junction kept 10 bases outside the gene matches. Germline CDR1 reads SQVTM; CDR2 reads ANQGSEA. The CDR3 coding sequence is TGCAGCGTTGAAAGGGGTGACAGGGCTCGAGATACGCAGTATTTT. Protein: CSVERGDRARDTQYF.

Here the CDR3 DNA reads TGTGCCAGCAGCGATGGACAGTTTTCCGGGGAGCTGTTTTTT. Residues: CASSDGQFSGELFF. J is TRBJ2-2 and V is TRBV5-4, with D maybe TRBD1 (6 bases). V shed 4 bases and J shed 6 bases, with 13 bases lying between them. The germline V gene has CDR1 SGHNT and CDR2 YYREEE (reference sequence). The CDR3 is 14 residues long.

The CDR3 sequence is CASPRPGTTSTNEKLFF. Written as DNA, the CDR3 is TGCGCCAGCCCCCGTCCCGGGACAACCTCAACTAATGAAAAACTGTTTTTT. The chain employs TRBV5-1 and TRBJ1-4, with D possibly matching TRBD1 (6 bases). This CDR3 region has 17 residues. Germline-derived CDR1 and CDR2 are SGHRS and YFSETQ. With 7 bases removed from V and 0 bases from J, the gap between germline ends came to 19 bases.

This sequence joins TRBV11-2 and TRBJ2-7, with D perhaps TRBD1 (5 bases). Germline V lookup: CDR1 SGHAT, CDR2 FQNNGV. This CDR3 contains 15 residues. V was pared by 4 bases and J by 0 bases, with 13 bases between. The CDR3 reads CASSYRTVSSYEQYF. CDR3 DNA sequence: TGTGCCAGCAGCTACAGGACGGTGAGCTCCTACGAGCAGTACTTC.

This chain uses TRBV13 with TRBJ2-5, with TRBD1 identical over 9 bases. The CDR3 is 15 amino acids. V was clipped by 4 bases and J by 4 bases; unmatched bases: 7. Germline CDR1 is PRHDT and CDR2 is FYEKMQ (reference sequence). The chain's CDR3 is CASSSMTGGGETQYF. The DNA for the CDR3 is TGTGCCAGCAGCTCCATGACAGGGGGAGGAGAGACCCAGTACTTC.

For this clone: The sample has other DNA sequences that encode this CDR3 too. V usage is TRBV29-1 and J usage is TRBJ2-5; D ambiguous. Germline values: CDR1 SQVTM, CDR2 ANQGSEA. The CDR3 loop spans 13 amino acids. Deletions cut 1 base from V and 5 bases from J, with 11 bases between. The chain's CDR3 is CSVEVGRRETQYF. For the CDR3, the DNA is TGCAGCGTTGAAGTGGGCAGACGGGAGACCCAGTACTTC.

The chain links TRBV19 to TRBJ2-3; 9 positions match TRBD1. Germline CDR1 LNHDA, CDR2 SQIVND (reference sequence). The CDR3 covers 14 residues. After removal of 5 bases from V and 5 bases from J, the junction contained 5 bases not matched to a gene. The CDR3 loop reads CASSVDRGLDTQYF. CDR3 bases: TGTGCCAGTAGTGTTGACAGGGGGTTAGATACGCAGTATTTT.

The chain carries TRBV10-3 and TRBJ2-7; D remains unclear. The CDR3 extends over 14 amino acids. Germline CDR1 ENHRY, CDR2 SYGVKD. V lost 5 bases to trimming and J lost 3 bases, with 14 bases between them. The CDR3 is CAISQVSDDYEQYF. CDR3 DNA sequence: TGTGCCATCAGTCAGGTTTCGGATGACTACGAGCAGTACTTC.

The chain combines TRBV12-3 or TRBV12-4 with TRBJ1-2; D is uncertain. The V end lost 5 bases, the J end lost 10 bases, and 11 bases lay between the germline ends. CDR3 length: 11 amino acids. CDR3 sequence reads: CASSIYSSYTF. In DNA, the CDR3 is TGTGCCAGCAGTATCTATAGCTCCTACACCTTC.

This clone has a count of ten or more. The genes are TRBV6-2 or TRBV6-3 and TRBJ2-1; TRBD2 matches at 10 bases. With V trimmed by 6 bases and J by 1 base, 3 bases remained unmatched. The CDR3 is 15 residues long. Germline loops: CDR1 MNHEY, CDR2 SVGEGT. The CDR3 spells CASSLTSGSYNEQFF. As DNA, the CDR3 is TGTGCCAGCAGCCTGACTAGCGGGTCCTACAATGAGCAGTTCTTC.

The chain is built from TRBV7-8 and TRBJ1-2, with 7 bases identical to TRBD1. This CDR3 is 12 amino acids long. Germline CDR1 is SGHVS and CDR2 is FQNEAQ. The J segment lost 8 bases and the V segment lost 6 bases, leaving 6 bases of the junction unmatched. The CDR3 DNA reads TGTGCCAGCAGTGAGGGGGCGCGGGGCTACACCTTC. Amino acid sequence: CASSEGARGYTF.

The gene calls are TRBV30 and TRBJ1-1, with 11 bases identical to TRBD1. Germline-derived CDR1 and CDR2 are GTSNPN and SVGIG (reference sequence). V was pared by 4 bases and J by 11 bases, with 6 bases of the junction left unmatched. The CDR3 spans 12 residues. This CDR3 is CAWTRDRGMAFF. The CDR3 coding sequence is TGTGCCTGGACCCGGGACAGGGGGATGGCTTTCTTT.

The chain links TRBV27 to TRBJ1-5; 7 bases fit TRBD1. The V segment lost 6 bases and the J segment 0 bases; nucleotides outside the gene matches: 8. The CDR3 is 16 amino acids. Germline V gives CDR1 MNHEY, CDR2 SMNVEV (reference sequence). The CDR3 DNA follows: TGTGCCAGCAGACGACAGGGTACGGGTAGCAATCAGCCCCAGCATTTT. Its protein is CASRRQGTGSNQPQHF.

The CDR3 region is CASSPPDTLSGANVLTF. DNA for the CDR3: TGTGCCAGCTCACCACCGGACACGCTCTCTGGGGCCAACGTCCTGACTTTC. The chain combines TRBV18 with TRBJ2-6; maybe TRBD1 (5 bases). Between the trimmed V and J ends, which lost 0 bases and 0 bases, there was a span of 9 bases. The CDR3 has 17 amino acids. Germline CDR1 KGHSH, CDR2 LQKENI.